Below, 20 T cell receptor beta chains from the same sample are listed, as sequenced in a study of a mutant IDH1 vaccine in newly diagnosed glioma. TCRdb's copy holds only in-frame clones and misses some; the assay was immunoSEQ multiplex PCR. The sample has some 40,000 clones; about four fifths are singletons. The antigens of these receptors remain unknown. Noted time point: week 11, during vaccination. Vaccination comprised doses that each held 300 ug of mutant IDH1 20-mer peptide, plus topical imiquimod. Sequencing was performed on peripheral blood mononuclear cells (PBMCs), taken from a glioma patient whose treatment included an IDH1 peptide vaccine. These receptors were obtained from a woman aged 30 to 39 with glioma. Some clones in this sample may be carry-over from other donors' samples.

V gene TRBV4-1 combines with J gene TRBJ1-1, with D tentatively TRBD1 (5 bases). The CDR3 contains 14 residues. In germline, CDR1 is MGHRA, CDR2 YSYEKL. Trimming left V 5 bases short and J 3 bases short, with 13 bases between. The chain's CDR3 is CASSTVLGDTEAFF. For the CDR3, the DNA is TGCGCCAGCAGCACCGTCTTGGGGGACACTGAAGCTTTCTTT.

J is TRBJ1-4 and V is TRBV5-1, with D perhaps TRBD1 (5 bases). Germline lookup yields CDR1 SGHRS and CDR2 YFSETQ. This CDR3 comprises 15 residues. V was shortened by 1 base and J by 8 bases, with 15 bases between the two germline ends. CDR3 in amino acids: CASSLRSQGWEKLFF. For the CDR3, the DNA is TGCGCCAGCAGCTTGAGATCGCAGGGATGGGAAAAACTGTTTTTT.

V is TRBV6-5 and J is TRBJ1-2; D ambiguous. The CDR3 is 13 amino acids. Trimming removed 4 bases at V and 4 bases at J, with 10 bases between. The germline V gene has CDR1 MNHEY and CDR2 SVGAGI. This chain's CDR3 is CASSWTGSYGYTF. Written as DNA, the CDR3 is TGTGCCAGCAGTTGGACGGGTTCCTATGGCTACACCTTC.

The rearrangement uses TRBV2 and TRBJ1-1; D ambiguous. The CDR3 has 15 residues. Germline CDR1 is SNHLY and CDR2 is FYNNEI. The germline V and J ends were trimmed by 2 bases and 0 bases, with 10 bases remaining between them. CDR3 DNA: TGTGCCAGCAGTGAATTGGAGGCTATGAACACTGAAGCTTTCTTT. Protein product: CASSELEAMNTEAFF.

V usage is TRBV10-1 and J usage is TRBJ2-3; D unclear. Trimming cost V 5 bases and J 3 bases, with 3 bases left between them. The CDR3 is made up of 11 amino acids. The germline gives CDR1 WNHNN, CDR2 SYGVQD (reference sequence). The DNA of the CDR3 is TGCGCCAGCAGTAGGACAGATACGCAGTATTTT. Amino acid sequence: CASSRTDTQYF.

V and J are TRBV4-1 and TRBJ1-5, with D unclear. Trimming left V 0 bases short and J 7 bases short, with 7 bases between. The CDR3 has 13 amino acids. Germline lookup yields CDR1 MGHRA and CDR2 YSYEKL. In nucleotides, the CDR3 is TGCGCCAGCAGCCAAGATCTGGGCCAGCCCCAGCATTTT. This encodes CASSQDLGQPQHF.

CDR3 in amino acids: CATSRGTTGLRISFF. CDR3 nucleotides: TGTGCCACCAGCAGAGGGACAACAGGTCTGAGGATATCTTTCTTT. The chain links TRBV15 to TRBJ1-1, with D possibly TRBD1 on 5 matching bases. Per the germline V gene, CDR1 is LNHNV and CDR2 is YYDKDF (reference sequence). The CDR3 is 15 residues long. Between the trimmed V and J ends, which lost 1 base and 12 bases, there was a span of 21 bases.

This rearrangement joins TRBV9 to TRBJ2-7; D might be TRBD2 (5 bases). Trimming took 3 bases from V and 9 from J, leaving 13 bases between them. CDR3 length equals 12 residues. CDR1 and CDR2 (germline): SGDLS, YYNGEE. CDR3 amino acids: CASSGLGEAQYF. The CDR3 DNA sequence: TGTGCCAGCAGCGGTCTGGGAGAAGCGCAGTACTTC.

This clone has only one observation. CDR3 protein: CAISESPVANYGYTF. The CDR3 DNA is TGTGCCATCAGTGAGTCTCCAGTAGCTAACTATGGCTACACCTTC. The V gene is TRBV10-3, the J gene TRBJ1-2, with unresolved D. The CDR3 has 15 amino acids. Per germline, CDR1 ENHRY and CDR2 SYGVKD. The V gene lost 0 bases and the J gene lost 0 bases, with 8 bases spanning the gap.

J is TRBJ1-5 and V is TRBV28, with 7 nucleotides matching TRBD1. V was clipped by 3 bases and J by 4 bases; unmatched bases: 12. Germline V gene lookup returns CDR1 MDHEN and CDR2 SYDVKM. The CDR3 covers 17 residues. CDR3 nucleotide sequence: TGTGCCAGCAGTTTGATAAGGAGGGGGACAGTTAATCAGCCCCAGCATTTT. Translating it yields CASSLIRRGTVNQPQHF.

This clone appeared once. V and J are TRBV30 and TRBJ2-1, with D hard to call. Deletions cut 2 bases from V and 2 bases from J, with 10 bases between. The CDR3 runs to 14 residues. Germline values: CDR1 GTSNPN, CDR2 SVGIG (reference sequence). The CDR3 is CAWSLSRAYNEQFF. The CDR3, as DNA: TGTGCCTGGAGTTTGAGTAGGGCCTACAATGAGCAGTTCTTC.

The CDR3 DNA reads as TGCAGTGCTCTGATACAAGAGACCCAGTACTTC. Protein: CSALIQETQYF. The V gene is TRBV20-1, the J gene TRBJ2-5; D remains unclear. Deletions cut 5 bases from V and 2 bases from J, with 6 bases between. Germline V gene sequence: CDR1 DFQATT, CDR2 SNEGSKA (reference sequence). CDR3 length: 11 residues.

The chain links TRBV15 to TRBJ2-4, with 8 bases aligning to TRBD1. Germline CDR1 reads LNHNV; CDR2 reads YYDKDF (reference sequence). CDR3 size: 14 residues. J lost 8 bases, V lost 6 bases, and 9 bases had no gene match. The DNA for the CDR3 is TGTGCCACCAGGATTCCGGGACAGGAGCACATTCAGTACTTC. Residues: CATRIPGQEHIQYF.

V and J are TRBV29-1 and TRBJ2-5; TRBD2 might be the D (6 bases). V lost 6 bases, J lost 5 bases, and 13 bases lay in between. Per the germline V gene, CDR1 is SQVTM and CDR2 is ANQGSEA. This CDR3 spans 12 amino acids. As DNA, the CDR3 is TGCAGCGTACCGGGAGTGTGGGAGACCCAGTACTTC. Protein product: CSVPGVWETQYF.

This chain uses TRBV9 with TRBJ2-2, with 7 bases matching TRBD2. V shed 4 bases and J 0 bases; nucleotides not matched to a gene: 9. The CDR3 is 17 amino acids. The germline gives CDR1 SGDLS, CDR2 YYNGEE. This CDR3 is CASSSKPLAANTGELFF. DNA of the CDR3: TGTGCCAGCAGCTCAAAACCCCTAGCGGCGAACACCGGGGAGCTGTTTTTT.

The gene calls are TRBV28 and TRBJ1-5; TRBD1 might be the D (5 bases). Germline CDR1 MDHEN, CDR2 SYDVKM. V lost 4 bases and J lost 0, with 13 bases in between. CDR3 size: 16 residues. The CDR3 protein is CASSWGLTYSNQPQHF. The CDR3 DNA follows: TGTGCCAGCAGTTGGGGCTTAACCTATAGCAATCAGCCCCAGCATTTT.

The genes are TRBV7-2 and TRBJ2-7; D perhaps matches TRBD2 (5 bases). Trimming pared 3 bases from V and 2 bases from J, leaving 14 bases between. CDR3 length: 15 residues. In germline, CDR1 is SGHTA, CDR2 FQGNSA. CDR3 in amino acids: CASSFFFAGTYEQYF. In DNA form, the CDR3 reads TGTGCCAGCAGCTTCTTTTTCGCGGGTACCTACGAGCAGTACTTC.

The V call is TRBV10-3, the J call TRBJ2-1, with 13 bases that match TRBD2. This CDR3 has 16 amino acids. V lost 6 bases and J lost 9; bases outside the gene matches: 11. Germline CDR1 reads ENHRY; CDR2 reads SYGVKD. The CDR3 region is CAISPSGTSGVGEQFF. The DNA for the CDR3 is TGTGCCATCAGCCCCTCCGGGACTAGCGGGGTCGGTGAGCAGTTCTTC.

This clone was counted a single time. The rearrangement uses TRBV9 and TRBJ1-3; D might be TRBD1 (5 bases). Germline CDR1 reads SGDLS; CDR2 reads YYNGEE. The CDR3 loop spans 15 amino acids. V gave up 2 bases and J gave up 0 bases, with 9 bases separating them. The CDR3 reads CASSVSGSSGNTIYF. In nucleotides, the CDR3 is TGTGCCAGCAGCGTTTCAGGGTCCTCTGGAAACACCATATATTTT.

This clone came up once. The chain is built from TRBV5-4 and TRBJ2-3, with TRBD1 matching 9 bases. The CDR3 consists of 15 residues. Germline values: CDR1 SGHNT, CDR2 YYREEE (reference sequence). The V gene end was trimmed by 0 bases and the J gene end by 4 bases; junction bases not matched to a gene: 3. CDR3 nucleotides: TGTGCCAGCAGCTTGGGACAGGGGGAATCAGATACGCAGTATTTT. This encodes CASSLGQGESDTQYF.